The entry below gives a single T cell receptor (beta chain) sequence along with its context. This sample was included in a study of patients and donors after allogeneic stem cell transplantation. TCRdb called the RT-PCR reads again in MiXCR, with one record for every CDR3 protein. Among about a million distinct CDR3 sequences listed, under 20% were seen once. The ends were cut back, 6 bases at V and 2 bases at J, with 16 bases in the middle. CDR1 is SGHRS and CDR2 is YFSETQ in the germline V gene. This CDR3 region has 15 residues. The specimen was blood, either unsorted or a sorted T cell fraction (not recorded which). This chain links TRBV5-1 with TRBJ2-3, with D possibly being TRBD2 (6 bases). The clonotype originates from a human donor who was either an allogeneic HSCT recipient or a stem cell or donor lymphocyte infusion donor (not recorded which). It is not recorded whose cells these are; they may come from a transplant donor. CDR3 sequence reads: CASTVGQGLTDTQYF. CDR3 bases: TGCGCCAGCACCGTCGGTCAGGGACTCACAGATACGCAGTATTTT.